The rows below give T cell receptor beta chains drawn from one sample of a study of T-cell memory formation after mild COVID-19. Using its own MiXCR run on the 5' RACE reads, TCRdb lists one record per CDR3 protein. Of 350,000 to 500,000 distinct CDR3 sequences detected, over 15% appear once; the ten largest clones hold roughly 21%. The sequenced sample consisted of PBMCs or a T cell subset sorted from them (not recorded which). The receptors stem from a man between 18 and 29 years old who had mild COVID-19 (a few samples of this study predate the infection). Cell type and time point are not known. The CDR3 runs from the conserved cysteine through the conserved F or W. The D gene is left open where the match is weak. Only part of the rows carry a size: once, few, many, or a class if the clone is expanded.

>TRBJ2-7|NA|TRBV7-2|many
CASSLRGVREQYF
TGTGCCAGCAGCCTAAGGGGGGTCCGCGAGCAGTACTTC
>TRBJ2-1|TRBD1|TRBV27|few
CASSRPGTGINEQFF
TGTGCCAGCAGTCGCCCGGGGACAGGGATAAATGAGCAGTTCTTC
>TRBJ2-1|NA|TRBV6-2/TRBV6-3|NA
CASSYSKDEGGHEQFF
TGTGCCAGCAGTTACTCGAAGGACGAGGGGGGCCATGAGCAGTTCTTC
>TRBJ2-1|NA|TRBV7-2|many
CASSLAGSINEQFF
TGTGCCAGCAGCTTAGCCGGGTCGATCAATGAGCAGTTCTTC
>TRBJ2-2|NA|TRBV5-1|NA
CASSLPWAGELFF
TGCGCCAGCAGCCTCCCGTGGGCCGGGGAGCTGTTTTTT
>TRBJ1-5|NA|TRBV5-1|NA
CASSFSGGDQPQHF
TGCGCCAGCAGCTTTTCGGGGGGAGATCAGCCCCAGCATTTT
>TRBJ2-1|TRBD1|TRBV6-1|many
CASTRRPGQGSREQFF
TGTGCCAGCACCCGACGGCCGGGACAGGGCTCTCGGGAGCAGTTCTTC
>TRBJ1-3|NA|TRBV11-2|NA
CASSFQGGPGNTIYF
TGTGCCAGCAGCTTCCAAGGGGGACCTGGAAACACCATATATTTT
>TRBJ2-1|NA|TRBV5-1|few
CASSSDWNEQFF
TGCGCCAGCAGTTCCGACTGGAATGAGCAGTTCTTC
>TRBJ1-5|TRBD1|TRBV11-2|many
CASSLGTGTDSNQPQHF
TGTGCCAGCAGCTTAGGGACCGGGACAGATAGCAATCAGCCCCAGCATTTT
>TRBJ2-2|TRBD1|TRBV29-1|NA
CSGLTGSGELFF
TGCAGCGGTCTGACAGGGAGCGGGGAGCTGTTTTTT
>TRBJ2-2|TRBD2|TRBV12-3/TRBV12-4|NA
CASSAAGGNTGELFF
TGTGCCAGCAGCGCAGCGGGGGGGAACACCGGGGAGCTGTTTTTT
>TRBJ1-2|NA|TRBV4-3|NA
CASSQDAAINYGYTF
TGCGCCAGCAGCCAAGATGCCGCTATTAACTATGGCTACACCTTC
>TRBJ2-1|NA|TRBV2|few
CASSRDGGEQFF
TGTGCCAGCAGCAGGGACGGTGGGGAGCAGTTCTTC
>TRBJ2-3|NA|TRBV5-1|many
CASSLLREGTDTQYF
TGCGCCAGCAGCTTGTTAAGAGAGGGCACAGATACGCAGTATTTT
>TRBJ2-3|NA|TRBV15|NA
CATSRDPGTLKDTQYF
TGTGCCACCAGCAGAGACCCGGGGACGTTGAAAGATACGCAGTATTTT
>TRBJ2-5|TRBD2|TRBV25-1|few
CASSGEPGLAGGSGFRETQYF
TGTGCCAGCAGTGGAGAGCCGGGACTAGCGGGGGGGTCCGGCTTTCGCGAGACCCAGTACTTC
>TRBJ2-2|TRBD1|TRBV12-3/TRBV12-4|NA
CASARKGTEHTGELFF
TGTGCCAGTGCAAGGAAAGGGACAGAACACACCGGGGAGCTGTTTTTT
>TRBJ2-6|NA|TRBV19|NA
CARPVHSGANVLTF
TGTGCCAGACCTGTCCACTCTGGGGCCAACGTCCTGACTTTC
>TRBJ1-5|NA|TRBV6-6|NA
CASRGTADSSDQPQHF
TGTGCCAGCAGAGGAACCGCGGACAGTTCGGATCAGCCCCAGCATTTT
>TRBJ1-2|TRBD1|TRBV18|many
CASSPDATGLLGYTF
TGTGCCAGCTCACCGGATGCGACAGGGCTGCTTGGCTACACCTTC
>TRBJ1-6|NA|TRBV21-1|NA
CASSSEEDSPLHF
TGTGCCAGCAGCAGTGAAGAGGATTCACCCCTCCACTTT
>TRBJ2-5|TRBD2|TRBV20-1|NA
CSARSGAQETQYF
TGCAGTGCTAGAAGCGGGGCCCAAGAGACCCAGTACTTC
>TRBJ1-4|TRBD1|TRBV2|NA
CASKGQGATNEKLFF
TGTGCCAGCAAAGGACAGGGGGCAACTAATGAAAAACTGTTTTTT
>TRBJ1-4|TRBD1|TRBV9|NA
CASSVEPGGREKLFF
TGTGCCAGCAGCGTAGAGCCAGGGGGCCGGGAAAAACTGTTTTTT
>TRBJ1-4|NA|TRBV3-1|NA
CASSQGARGEKLFF
TGTGCCAGCAGCCAAGGGGCTCGAGGGGAAAAACTGTTTTTT
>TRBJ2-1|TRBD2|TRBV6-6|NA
CASSYGETSGVYEQFF
TGTGCCAGCAGTTACGGAGAGACTAGCGGAGTCTATGAGCAGTTCTTC
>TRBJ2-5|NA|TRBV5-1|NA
CASSPARSSQETQYF
TGCGCCAGCAGCCCCGCCCGGTCGTCTCAAGAGACCCAGTACTTC
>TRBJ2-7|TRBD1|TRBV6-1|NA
CASRTGQGAYEQYF
TGTGCCAGCAGGACGGGACAGGGGGCCTACGAGCAGTACTTC
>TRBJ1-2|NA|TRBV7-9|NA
CASSAETSYTF
TGTGCCAGCAGCGCAGAGACCAGCTACACCTTC
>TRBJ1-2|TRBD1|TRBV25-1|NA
CASSLDRDYGYTF
TGTGCCAGCAGCTTGGACAGGGACTATGGCTACACCTTC
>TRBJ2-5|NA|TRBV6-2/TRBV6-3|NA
CASSKRANQETQYF
TGTGCCAGCAGTAAAAGGGCCAACCAAGAGACCCAGTACTTC